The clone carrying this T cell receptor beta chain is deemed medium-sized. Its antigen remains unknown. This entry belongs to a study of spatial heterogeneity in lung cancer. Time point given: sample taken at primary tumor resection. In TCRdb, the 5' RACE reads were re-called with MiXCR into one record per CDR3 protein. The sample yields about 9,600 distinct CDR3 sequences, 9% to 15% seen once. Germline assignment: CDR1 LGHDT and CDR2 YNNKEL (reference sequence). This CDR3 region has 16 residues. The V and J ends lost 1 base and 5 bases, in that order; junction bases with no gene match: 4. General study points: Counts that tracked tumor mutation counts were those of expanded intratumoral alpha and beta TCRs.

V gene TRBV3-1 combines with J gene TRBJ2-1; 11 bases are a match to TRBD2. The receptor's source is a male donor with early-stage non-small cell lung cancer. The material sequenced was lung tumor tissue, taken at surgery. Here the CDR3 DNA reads TGTGCCAGCAGCCAAGCTCTAGCGGGGGGTAACAATGAGCAGTTCTTC. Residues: CASSQALAGGNNEQFF.